Below, 32 T cell receptor beta chains from the same sample are listed, as sequenced in a study of shared clonotypes between healthy human individuals. This table comes from immunoSEQ multiplex PCR, and its TCRdb copy is limited to in-frame clones, with some not included. In the table there are just over 2,000,000 clones, roughly 95% of which are singletons. The sequenced sample was naive CD4+ T cells sorted from blood. Subset of the sample: CD45RA+ positively selected. These receptors came from a man aged 18-30 years in good health.

V gene TRBV10-3 combines with J gene TRBJ1-5, with D possibly being TRBD1 (5 bases). Trimming removed 1 base from V and 2 bases from J, with 9 bases in between. In germline, CDR1 is ENHRY, CDR2 SYGVKD. This CDR3 is 15 amino acids long. CDR3 loop: CAISELQAGNQPQHF. The CDR3, as DNA: TGTGCCATCAGTGAGTTACAGGCGGGCAATCAGCCCCAGCATTTT.

About this clone itself: This may stem from a read error, because a much larger clone lies one nucleotide away. The rearrangement joins TRBV7-2 to TRBJ2-5; 7 nucleotides line up with TRBD1. The DNA matches TRBJ2-7 better at its end, which makes the J call doubtful. There are 15 residues in the CDR3. Germline CDR1 is SGHTA and CDR2 is FQGNSA. The CDR3 is CASSLGQGGTYEQYF. CDR3 sequence (DNA): TGTGCCAGCAGCTTAGGACAGGGTGGTACCTACGAGCAGTACTTC.

As for this clone: A much larger clone lies one base from this, so it may be a read error. The V call is TRBV10-3, the J call TRBJ2-7, with unresolved D. The CDR3 covers 15 residues. Trimming removed 3 bases from V and 0 bases from J, with 12 bases in between. Germline V gene lookup returns CDR1 ENHRY and CDR2 SYGVKD. CDR3 in amino acids: CAISDVTFDSYEQYF. DNA for the CDR3: TGTGCCATCAGTGACGTGACCTTCGACTCCTACGAGCAGTACTTC.

This clone showed up many times. The V gene is TRBV10-1, the J gene TRBJ2-7; D remains unclear. CDR1 WNHNN and CDR2 SYGVQD come from the germline V gene (reference sequence). The V gene lost 0 bases and the J gene lost 2 bases, with 5 bases spanning the gap. The CDR3 contains 13 residues. The CDR3: CASSESRTYEQYF. The CDR3 DNA reads TGCGCCAGCAGTGAGTCCCGAACCTACGAGCAGTACTTC.

The V call is TRBV28, the J call TRBJ2-7; possibly TRBD1 for D (6 bases). Looked up from germline, CDR1 is MDHEN and CDR2 is SYDVKM. This CDR3 has 11 amino acids. The V gene lost 7 bases and the J gene lost 5 bases, with 9 bases spanning the gap. The CDR3 loop reads CASTNRDEQYF. CDR3 nucleotides: TGTGCCAGCACTAACAGGGACGAGCAGTACTTC.

The chain joins TRBV6-5 to TRBJ1-1; 8 nucleotides match TRBD1. CDR3 size: 16 residues. The germline V gene has CDR1 MNHEY and CDR2 SVGAGI. V gave up 1 base and J gave up 2 bases; unmatched junction bases: 6. The CDR3 protein is CASSYFLGQGNTEAFF. DNA of the CDR3: TGTGCCAGCAGTTACTTCTTAGGACAGGGAAACACTGAAGCTTTCTTT.

This chain connects TRBV6-4 to TRBJ1-6; D is unresolved. CDR3 length: 15 amino acids. With 4 bases removed from V and 11 bases from J, the gap between germline ends came to 18 bases. The germline V gene has CDR1 MRHNA and CDR2 SNTAGT. CDR3 protein: CASSADGGLRAPLHF. The CDR3 DNA sequence: TGTGCCAGCAGTGCGGACGGCGGCTTAAGAGCACCCCTCCACTTT.

The chain links TRBV25-1 to TRBJ2-7; TRBD2 agrees at 9 bases. This CDR3 contains 13 residues. From germline, CDR1 is MGHDK and CDR2 SYGVNS. Unmatched junction bases numbered 7, after V lost 7 bases and J lost 6 bases. CDR3 in amino acids: CASTLAGNTEQYF. For the CDR3, the DNA is TGTGCCAGCACGCTAGCGGGAAATACCGAGCAGTACTTC.

The rearrangement uses TRBV7-3 and TRBJ1-2; the D gene is possibly TRBD1 (5 bases). V was shortened by 5 bases and J by 6 bases, with 16 bases between the two germline ends. CDR1 SGHTA and CDR2 FQGTGA come from the germline V gene. The CDR3 sequence is 14 residues long. Written as DNA, the CDR3 is TGTGCCAGCAGCCAGAATCAGGGATCGAATGGCTACACCTTC. Translating gives CASSQNQGSNGYTF.

This sequence joins TRBV10-1 and TRBJ2-7; 10 bases match TRBD1. Unmatched junction bases numbered 0, after V lost 4 bases and J lost 0 bases. CDR1 and CDR2 from the germline V gene are WNHNN and SYGVQD (reference sequence). The CDR3 length is 14 residues. The CDR3 nucleotides read TGCGCCAGCAGTGGACAGGGGGCCTCCTACGAGCAGTACTTC. It codes for CASSGQGASYEQYF.

The chain joins TRBV11-1 to TRBJ2-7, with a weak D call TRBD2 (6 bases). Germline CDR1 SGHAT, CDR2 FQDESV (reference sequence). The CDR3 totals 14 residues. With 0 bases removed from V and 6 bases from J, the gap between germline ends came to 12 bases. CDR3 amino acids: CASSLAGTSREQYF. The CDR3, as DNA: TGTGCCAGCAGCTTAGCCGGGACTTCCCGCGAGCAGTACTTC.

The chain uses TRBV4-2 and TRBJ2-3; TRBD2 agrees at 13 bases. The V and J ends lost 0 bases and 2 bases, in that order; junction bases with no gene match: 5. This CDR3 comprises 18 residues. CDR1 LGHNA and CDR2 YNFKEQ come from the germline V gene. The CDR3 protein is CASSQEAGLAGVTDTQYF. As DNA, the CDR3 is TGTGCCAGCAGCCAAGAGGCAGGACTAGCGGGAGTCACAGATACGCAGTATTTT.

The chain carries TRBV6-1 and TRBJ2-7, with D perhaps matching TRBD1 or TRBD2 (5 bases each). V lost 4 bases, J lost 0 bases, and 16 bases lay in between. The germline V gene has CDR1 MNHNS and CDR2 SASEGT. This CDR3 has 16 residues. In nucleotides, the CDR3 is TGTGCCAGCAGTGTTTTGCACGGGGCGACCTCCTACGAGCAGTACTTC. Translated: CASSVLHGATSYEQYF.

The V call is TRBV15, the J call TRBJ2-5; the D gene is possibly TRBD2 (5 bases). The CDR3 totals 16 residues. The germline V gene has CDR1 LNHNV and CDR2 YYDKDF (reference sequence). Trimming stripped 0 bases from V and 4 bases from J, with 15 bases between. The CDR3 reads CATSRDGTGRTETQYF. The CDR3 nucleotides are TGTGCCACCAGCAGAGATGGTACGGGAAGGACAGAGACCCAGTACTTC.

This rearrangement joins TRBV2 to TRBJ1-2; D is undetermined. Trimming pared 3 bases from V and 5 bases from J, leaving 13 bases between. Germline lookup yields CDR1 SNHLY and CDR2 FYNNEI. The CDR3 loop spans 14 amino acids. The CDR3: CASSDLLPQYGYTF. The CDR3 DNA is TGTGCCAGCAGTGATCTGCTGCCCCAGTATGGCTACACCTTC.

The chain employs TRBV9 and TRBJ2-1; the D gene could be TRBD1 or TRBD2 (5 bases each). Trimming left V 0 bases short and J 1 base short, with 14 bases between. The CDR3 is made up of 17 amino acids. The germline V gene encodes CDR1 SGDLS and CDR2 YYNGEE. Here the CDR3 reads CASSVGGEGISYNEQFF. The CDR3 DNA sequence: TGTGCCAGCAGCGTAGGGGGAGAGGGGATTTCCTACAATGAGCAGTTCTTC.

J is TRBJ2-7 and V is TRBV28, with D perhaps matching TRBD1 (6 bases). The germline V and J ends were trimmed by 2 bases and 4 bases, with 18 bases remaining between them. The germline gives CDR1 MDHEN, CDR2 SYDVKM. CDR3 length: 16 residues. The DNA of the CDR3 is TGTGCCAGCAGTTTAGGATCACAGGGTGGTTGGTACGAGCAGTACTTC. It codes for CASSLGSQGGWYEQYF. The complete variable domain, with remaining parts taken from reference TRBV28 and TRBJ2-7, reads DVKVTQSSRYLVKRTGEKVFLECVQDMDHENMFWYRQDPGLGLRLIYFSYDVKMKEKGDIPEGYSVSREKKERFSLILESASTNQTSMYLCASSLGSQGGWYEQYFGPGTRLTVT.

The gene calls are TRBV27 and TRBJ2-7; D is possibly TRBD2 (5 bases). The CDR3 contains 14 residues. Trimming stripped 6 bases from V and 4 bases from J, with 16 bases between. Germline-derived CDR1 and CDR2 are MNHEY and SMNVEV (reference sequence). The CDR3 DNA sequence: TGTGCCAGCAGACCTCGTCCGGACTCTTACGAGCAGTACTTC. The encoded protein is CASRPRPDSYEQYF.

This clone came up a few times. This chain connects TRBV4-2 to TRBJ1-2, with D uncertain. V lost 0 bases to trimming and J lost 0 bases, with 2 bases between them. The germline CDR1 and CDR2 sequences are LGHNA and YNFKEQ. The CDR3 loop spans 13 amino acids. CDR3 region: CASSQDPNYGYTF. The CDR3 DNA follows: TGTGCCAGCAGCCAAGATCCTAACTATGGCTACACCTTC.

This rearrangement joins TRBV7-2 to TRBJ1-2; D call uncertain. This CDR3 is built from 17 residues. Trimming cost V 3 bases and J 4 bases, with 21 bases left between them. Germline V gene lookup returns CDR1 SGHTA and CDR2 FQGNSA. The CDR3 protein is CASSFDRTVPEVYGYTF. CDR3 DNA: TGTGCCAGCAGCTTCGACCGTACCGTGCCAGAAGTCTATGGCTACACCTTC.

The table lists this clone with a count of one. The V gene is TRBV11-2, the J gene TRBJ2-2, with no clear D. The CDR3 has 15 residues. The germline V gene encodes CDR1 SGHAT and CDR2 FQNNGV. The V and J ends lost 2 bases and 6 bases respectively, with 13 bases between them. The DNA of the CDR3 is TGTGCCAGCAGCTTATACGGTTATTTCCCCGGGGAGCTGTTTTTT. Amino acids: CASSLYGYFPGELFF.

This chain links TRBV7-2 with TRBJ2-1; possibly TRBD1 or TRBD2 for D (5 bases each). The V end lost 1 base, the J end lost 7 bases, and 14 bases lay between the germline ends. This CDR3 region has 15 residues. Germline CDR1 is SGHTA and CDR2 is FQGNSA. CDR3 sequence reads: CASSLEAAGRNEQFF. The CDR3 DNA is TGTGCCAGCAGCTTAGAGGCGGCAGGGAGAAATGAGCAGTTCTTC.

This chain links TRBV7-9 with TRBJ1-1, with D perhaps matching TRBD1 (5 bases). Germline V gene lookup returns CDR1 SEHNR and CDR2 FQNEAQ (reference sequence). Deletions cut 5 bases from V and 4 bases from J, with 23 bases between. This CDR3 contains 17 residues. CDR3 nucleotide sequence: TGTGCCAGCAGCCCTCCCGTCTCCTACAGGATCGGCACTGAAGCTTTCTTT. Translated: CASSPPVSYRIGTEAFF.

This sequence joins TRBV30 and TRBJ1-5; no reliable D call. Per the germline V gene, CDR1 is GTSNPN and CDR2 is SVGIG (reference sequence). Trimming left V 2 bases short and J 2 bases short, with 13 bases between. The CDR3 spans 15 residues. For the CDR3, the DNA is TGTGCCTGGAGTTACGGTCCCTGGGGCAATCAGCCCCAGCATTTT. Encoded protein: CAWSYGPWGNQPQHF.

V gene TRBV27 combines with J gene TRBJ1-2; no clear D. The CDR3 is made up of 13 amino acids. The V end lost 4 bases, the J end lost 3 bases, and 9 bases lay between the germline ends. From germline, CDR1 is MNHEY and CDR2 SMNVEV (reference sequence). CDR3 sequence: CASSYSVDYGYTF. In nucleotides, the CDR3 is TGTGCCAGCAGTTATAGTGTGGACTATGGCTACACCTTC.

A single count supports this clone. The J gene is TRBJ1-3, the V gene TRBV7-9; D gene uncertain. V gave up 2 bases and J gave up 2 bases, with 10 bases separating them. The CDR3 has 15 amino acids. Germline V gene data show CDR1 as SEHNR and CDR2 as FQNEAQ (reference sequence). This chain's CDR3 is CASSLSGEAGNTIYF. CDR3 in DNA: TGTGCCAGCAGCTTAAGTGGAGAGGCTGGAAACACCATATATTTT.

Points on this clone: The same CDR3 can be traced to other DNA sequences in this sample. The rearrangement links TRBV4-1 to TRBJ2-3, with D possibly TRBD1 on 6 matching bases. Trimming took off 1 base at V and 1 base at J, with 9 bases between the two ends. The CDR3 loop spans 15 amino acids. The germline V gene encodes CDR1 MGHRA and CDR2 YSYEKL. The CDR3 loop reads CASSQGPGGTDTQYF. CDR3 sequence (DNA): TGCGCCAGCAGCCAAGGGCCAGGGGGCACAGATACGCAGTATTTT.

This chain links TRBV5-1 with TRBJ1-5; 7 nucleotides agree with TRBD1. This CDR3 spans 14 amino acids. J gave up 5 bases and V 4 bases, and 6 bases lay outside the gene matches. Germline CDR1 SGHRS, CDR2 YFSETQ. CDR3 nucleotide sequence: TGCGCCAGCAGCACGACAGGGAGGGATCAGCCCCAGCATTTT. This gives the protein CASSTTGRDQPQHF.

This chain joins TRBV6-1 and TRBJ2-6; no reliable D call. Germline values: CDR1 MNHNS, CDR2 SASEGT. The CDR3 covers 16 residues. V was trimmed by 2 bases and J by 4 bases, leaving 12 bases between them. The CDR3 DNA follows: TGTGCCAGCAGTGAAATGCCCGGACCCGGGGCCAACGTCCTGACTTTC. Amino acid sequence: CASSEMPGPGANVLTF.

The chain carries TRBV4-1 and TRBJ1-1; D gene unclear. CDR3 size: 14 residues. V lost 4 bases to trimming and J lost 1 base, with 10 bases between them. CDR1 MGHRA and CDR2 YSYEKL come from the germline V gene. CDR3 sequence reads: CASSPEQRNTEAFF. Written as DNA, the CDR3 is TGCGCCAGCAGCCCTGAACAGAGGAACACTGAAGCTTTCTTT.

The rearrangement joins TRBV5-1 to TRBJ1-6; D is ambiguous. V was cut by 0 bases and J by 10 bases, with 32 bases left in between. This CDR3 is 21 amino acids long. The germline V gene has CDR1 SGHRS and CDR2 YFSETQ. As DNA, the CDR3 is TGCGCCAGCAGCTTGGGTCCCCGTGGGTCTCGAATAGATAGCAGGATCTCACCCCTCCACTTT. It encodes CASSLGPRGSRIDSRISPLHF. Filled out from reference TRBV5-1 and TRBJ1-6, the complete variable domain reads KAGVTQTPRYLIKTRGQQVTLSCSPISGHRSVSWYQQTPGQGLQFLFEYFSETQRNKGNFPGRFSGRQFSNSRSEMNVSTLELGDSALYLCASSLGPRGSRIDSRISPLHFGNGTRLTVT.

This sequence joins TRBV19 and TRBJ2-1, with D tentatively TRBD2 (6 bases). Germline values: CDR1 LNHDA, CDR2 SQIVND (reference sequence). V dropped 4 bases and J dropped 1 base, with 17 bases sitting between them. This CDR3 is built from 17 residues. The CDR3 region is CASSTIGSLASYNEQFF. In DNA form, the CDR3 reads TGTGCCAGTAGTACCATCGGTAGCCTAGCGTCCTACAATGAGCAGTTCTTC.